This is a list of T cell receptor beta chains from one sample in a study of T cells in Graves' hyperthyroidism and ophthalmopathy. TCRdb re-called the multiplex PCR reads through MiXCR, storing one row per CDR3 protein. The table shows under 300,000 distinct CDR3 sequences, with approximately 23% occurring only once. The specimen was blood. These TCRs come from a man younger than 40 with Graves' ophthalmopathy. The CDR3 runs from the conserved cysteine through the conserved F or W. Each record gives: CDR3 protein, J gene, D gene, V gene. D genes are given only for firm matches.

CDR3aa: CASSPFDGTQYF
j_gene: TRBJ2-5
d_gene: NA
v_gene: TRBV3-1

CDR3aa: CSVWTGMNTGELFF
j_gene: TRBJ2-2
d_gene: TRBD1
v_gene: TRBV29-1

CDR3aa: CASSLVGPSSYNEQFF
j_gene: TRBJ2-1
d_gene: NA
v_gene: TRBV7-3

CDR3aa: CASSYLNEQFF
j_gene: TRBJ2-1
d_gene: NA
v_gene: TRBV27

CDR3aa: CSVGLLTDTQYF
j_gene: TRBJ2-3
d_gene: NA
v_gene: TRBV29-1

CDR3aa: CASSEGARPQHF
j_gene: TRBJ1-5
d_gene: TRBD1
v_gene: TRBV27

CDR3aa: CAWTRLAGGWNEQFF
j_gene: TRBJ2-1
d_gene: TRBD2
v_gene: TRBV30

CDR3aa: CASSLGGRNQPQHF
j_gene: TRBJ1-5
d_gene: NA
v_gene: TRBV11-3

CDR3aa: CASSQGGSDHEQYF
j_gene: TRBJ2-7
d_gene: NA
v_gene: TRBV3-1

CDR3aa: CASSEWASGSSARSNEQFF
j_gene: TRBJ2-1
d_gene: TRBD2
v_gene: TRBV25-1

CDR3aa: CASSLQSGKNEQFF
j_gene: TRBJ2-1
d_gene: NA
v_gene: TRBV7-6

CDR3aa: CASSPSLAAGGADTQYF
j_gene: TRBJ2-3
d_gene: TRBD2
v_gene: TRBV3-1

CDR3aa: CASTPVGRNTEAFF
j_gene: TRBJ1-1
d_gene: NA
v_gene: TRBV19

CDR3aa: CASSLGGGLANNEQFF
j_gene: TRBJ2-1
d_gene: TRBD1
v_gene: TRBV7-6

CDR3aa: CASSLAEGRSYEQYF
j_gene: TRBJ2-7
d_gene: NA
v_gene: TRBV7-2

CDR3aa: CASSLMGATSSYNEQFF
j_gene: TRBJ2-1
d_gene: NA
v_gene: TRBV7-6

CDR3aa: CASSLAGTSRRYF
j_gene: TRBJ2-3
d_gene: NA
v_gene: TRBV11-2

CDR3aa: CASSLARGQGAEGYTF
j_gene: TRBJ1-2
d_gene: TRBD1
v_gene: TRBV7-9

CDR3aa: CSARVNYEQYF
j_gene: TRBJ2-7
d_gene: NA
v_gene: TRBV20-1

CDR3aa: CASRSTGHSKAYEQYF
j_gene: TRBJ2-7
d_gene: NA
v_gene: TRBV28

CDR3aa: CASSYVIWNSPLHF
j_gene: TRBJ1-6
d_gene: NA
v_gene: TRBV6-5

CDR3aa: CASSYGLGFSGANVLTF
j_gene: TRBJ2-6
d_gene: NA
v_gene: TRBV6-9

CDR3aa: CASSPGTDNQPQHF
j_gene: TRBJ1-5
d_gene: TRBD1
v_gene: TRBV28

CDR3aa: CASSSRDGLAEASYEQYF
j_gene: TRBJ2-7
d_gene: TRBD2
v_gene: TRBV7-9

CDR3aa: CAWSVGQGQQPQHF
j_gene: TRBJ1-5
d_gene: TRBD1
v_gene: TRBV30

CDR3aa: CASSLAPTGGPGEQYF
j_gene: TRBJ2-7
d_gene: TRBD1
v_gene: TRBV5-6

CDR3aa: CASIQLAGESNGELFF
j_gene: TRBJ2-2
d_gene: TRBD2
v_gene: TRBV5-6

CDR3aa: CSVHGAGQETQYF
j_gene: TRBJ2-5
d_gene: NA
v_gene: TRBV29-1

CDR3aa: CAISADENIQYF
j_gene: TRBJ2-4
d_gene: NA
v_gene: TRBV10-3

CDR3aa: CASSASDRPNTEAFF
j_gene: TRBJ1-1
d_gene: NA
v_gene: TRBV9

CDR3aa: CASSGTLNTGELFF
j_gene: TRBJ2-2
d_gene: NA
v_gene: TRBV18

CDR3aa: CASSPADRSYSPLHF
j_gene: TRBJ1-6
d_gene: NA
v_gene: TRBV19

CDR3aa: CASSYDAGKGLAGSTGELFF
j_gene: TRBJ2-2
d_gene: TRBD2
v_gene: TRBV6-2/TRBV6-3

CDR3aa: CASSPKGGSYNSPLHF
j_gene: TRBJ1-6
d_gene: NA
v_gene: TRBV18

CDR3aa: CASSLGGTDTQYF
j_gene: TRBJ2-3
d_gene: NA
v_gene: TRBV28

CDR3aa: CASSRIFSSYGYTF
j_gene: TRBJ1-2
d_gene: NA
v_gene: TRBV10-3

CDR3aa: CASSRTDRATDTQYF
j_gene: TRBJ2-3
d_gene: TRBD1
v_gene: TRBV4-1

CDR3aa: CSSSGSSDEQFF
j_gene: TRBJ2-1
d_gene: TRBD2
v_gene: TRBV29-1

CDR3aa: CALGGAADYNEQFF
j_gene: TRBJ2-1
d_gene: NA
v_gene: TRBV6-1

CDR3aa: CASSLVPNPTQYF
j_gene: TRBJ2-3
d_gene: NA
v_gene: TRBV11-3

CDR3aa: CASSSATLDEQFF
j_gene: TRBJ2-1
d_gene: NA
v_gene: TRBV28

CDR3aa: CASSRLTGGGQPQHF
j_gene: TRBJ1-5
d_gene: TRBD1
v_gene: TRBV28

CDR3aa: CASSSVGREHIQYF
j_gene: TRBJ2-4
d_gene: NA
v_gene: TRBV5-1

CDR3aa: CASSLQGGISTDTQYF
j_gene: TRBJ2-3
d_gene: NA
v_gene: TRBV5-8

CDR3aa: CAISATGHKEKLFF
j_gene: TRBJ1-4
d_gene: NA
v_gene: TRBV10-3